This section outlines one TCR beta chain sequence together with its context. The entry originates in a study of T cell changes during pregnancy in multiple sclerosis. The data were produced by immunoSEQ multiplex PCR, yet TCRdb's version contains in-frame clones alone and is incomplete. The sample includes tens of thousands of clones, around 94% of them seen just once. The V and J ends lost 4 bases and 4 bases, in that order; junction bases with no gene match: 4. This CDR3 has 16 amino acids. Per germline, CDR1 ENHRY and CDR2 SYGVKD. This TCR was recovered from a female donor in good health, enrolled as a control in a pregnancy study. This specimen was peripheral blood, taken in the third trimester of pregnancy. V usage is TRBV10-3 and J usage is TRBJ2-1; TRBD2 aligns across 13 bases. CDR3 coding DNA: TGTGCCATCAGTGGGGGACTAGCGGGGAGGTACAATGAGCAGTTCTTC. Translating it yields CAISGGLAGRYNEQFF.